A single sample is the source of the 21 T cell receptor beta chains below, sequenced in a study of cytomegalovirus exposure and HLA in healthy donors (dated by TCRdb to 2017 to 2019). The library came from the immunoSEQ multiplex PCR assay. TCRdb stores this immuneACCESS table with in-frame sequences only. Part of the clones is absent; in the studies checked, under half of the shortfall reflects unresolved V genes, and no reason is known for the rest. Within this sample are approximately 97,000 clones, with around 96% of them counted one time only. Jointly, the top ten make up 0.85% to 0.95% of the sample. The sample taken for sequencing was PBMCs. The source is a woman under 30 in good health and CMV-seronegative.

The rearrangement joins TRBV29-1 to TRBJ1-1; D not resolved. Germline V lookup: CDR1 SQVTM, CDR2 ANQGSEA. The CDR3 covers 13 residues. V lost 8 bases to trimming and J lost 1 base, with 14 bases between them. The CDR3 region has the DNA TGCAGCTTTGGTTTTGGGAGGAACACTGAAGCTTTCTTT. Translating gives CSFGFGRNTEAFF.

The V and J genes are TRBV27 and TRBJ1-6; 7 bases agree with TRBD1. V lost 2 bases to trimming and J lost 9 bases; unmatched junction nucleotides: 13. This CDR3 has 17 amino acids. CDR1 and CDR2 from the germline V gene are MNHEY and SMNVEV (reference sequence). The CDR3 loop is CASSLGGPTGLGSPLHF. The CDR3 coding sequence is TGTGCCAGCAGTTTAGGGGGTCCGACAGGGCTGGGTTCACCCCTCCACTTT.

This clone was recorded once. The genes are TRBV29-1 and TRBJ1-1; D not certain. V lost 1 base and J 8 bases, leaving 17 bases between the germline ends. This CDR3 contains 14 residues. Per germline, CDR1 SQVTM and CDR2 ANQGSEA. The CDR3 reads CSVEGRSGRAEAFF. CDR3 DNA: TGCAGCGTTGAAGGGAGGTCAGGAAGGGCGGAAGCTTTCTTT.

The genes are TRBV30 and TRBJ1-2; tentative D call: TRBD1 (6 bases). Germline CDR1 is GTSNPN and CDR2 is SVGIG (reference sequence). This CDR3 spans 16 amino acids. The ends were cut back, 2 bases at V and 1 base at J, with 17 bases in the middle. This CDR3 reads CAWSPSGALVNYGYTF. The DNA for the CDR3 is TGTGCCTGGAGTCCGTCAGGGGCGCTAGTTAACTATGGCTACACCTTC. Looking up the rest from reference TRBV30 and TRBJ1-2 gives the full variable domain: SQTIHQWPATLVQPVGSPLSLECTVEGTSNPNLYWYRQAAGRGLQLLFYSVGIGQISSEVPQNLSASRPQDRQFILSSKKLLLSDSGFYLCAWSPSGALVNYGYTFGSGTRLTVV.

The chain joins TRBV11-3 to TRBJ2-7; a possible D gene is TRBD1 (6 bases). This CDR3 comprises 17 residues. The germline CDR1 and CDR2 sequences are SGHNT and YENEEA. With 0 bases removed from V and 2 bases from J, the gap between germline ends came to 17 bases. The CDR3 sequence is CASSLEGWDTYTYEQYF. CDR3 nucleotide sequence: TGTGCCAGCAGCTTAGAGGGTTGGGACACATATACCTACGAGCAGTACTTC.

Of note for this clone: Sequence at one end of the junction differs from germline and may be a read error. This chain links TRBV6-1 with TRBJ2-3; 7 nucleotides line up with TRBD1. The germline CDR1 and CDR2 sequences are MNHNS and SASEGT. The CDR3 has 15 residues. The CDR3 spells CAISATGQGTDTQYF. The CDR3 region has the DNA TGTGCCATCAGTGCGACCGGACAGGGCACAGATACGCAGTATTTT.

The chain recombines TRBV5-1 with TRBJ2-1, with a weak D call TRBD2 (5 bases). The length of the CDR3 is 14 residues. Per germline, CDR1 SGHRS and CDR2 YFSETQ. V was pared by 0 bases and J by 8 bases, with 12 bases between. This CDR3 reads CASSLGRTRDEQFF. CDR3 sequence (DNA): TGCGCCAGCAGCTTGGGCCGGACGAGGGATGAGCAGTTCTTC.

This chain connects TRBV27 to TRBJ1-4; no definite D call. Trimming removed 2 bases from V and 0 bases from J, with 16 bases in between. CDR1 and CDR2 (germline): MNHEY, SMNVEV (reference sequence). The CDR3 runs to 18 residues. The CDR3: CASSLGGPGIATNEKLFF. The CDR3 DNA reads TGTGCCAGCAGTTTAGGAGGTCCTGGGATTGCAACTAATGAAAAACTGTTTTTT.

The V gene is TRBV29-1, the J gene TRBJ2-3, with TRBD1 as a possible D gene (5 bases). CDR1 is SQVTM, CDR2 ANQGSEA, per germline. V lost 5 bases and J 1 base, leaving 13 bases between the germline ends. The CDR3 extends over 14 amino acids. The CDR3 DNA follows: TGCAGCGTTCTCGGCAGGGTTGGCACAGATACGCAGTATTTT. Translating it yields CSVLGRVGTDTQYF.

The V call is TRBV27, the J call TRBJ2-1; a possible D gene is TRBD1 (5 bases). Trimming pared 4 bases from V and 8 bases from J, leaving 24 bases between. The V gene's germline CDR1 is MNHEY and CDR2 SMNVEV (reference sequence). The length of the CDR3 is 17 residues. CDR3 coding DNA: TGTGCCAGCAGTTCAATTACCCAGGGTCCTACTTTCGATGAGCAGTTCTTC. Translating gives CASSSITQGPTFDEQFF.

The V call is TRBV5-1, the J call TRBJ2-1; 7 bases map to TRBD1. The CDR3 contains 15 residues. Germline CDR1 is SGHRS and CDR2 is YFSETQ. J was trimmed by 3 bases and V by 5 bases; bases with no gene match: 8. Here the CDR3 reads CASSSSGTVYNEQFF. In DNA form, the CDR3 reads TGCGCCAGCAGTTCTTCCGGGACAGTCTACAATGAGCAGTTCTTC.

The V gene is TRBV27, the J gene TRBJ2-7, with D possibly being TRBD2 (5 bases). CDR1 MNHEY and CDR2 SMNVEV come from the germline V gene (reference sequence). The CDR3 is 14 amino acids. Trimming shortened V by 0 bases and J by 3 bases, and 9 bases separated the two germline ends. The CDR3 coding sequence is TGTGCCAGCAGTTTATCCAGCGGAAGCTACGAGCAGTACTTC. This translates into CASSLSSGSYEQYF.

The rearrangement links TRBV29-1 to TRBJ2-1, with D perhaps matching TRBD1 (5 bases). This CDR3 is 13 amino acids long. From germline, CDR1 is SQVTM and CDR2 ANQGSEA. The germline V and J ends were trimmed by 3 bases and 5 bases, with 11 bases remaining between them. As DNA, the CDR3 is TGCAGCGTTGAGGGGCCCTGGGACAATGAGCAGTTCTTC. The encoded protein is CSVEGPWDNEQFF.

The V gene is TRBV7-8, the J gene TRBJ2-2, with TRBD2 as a possible D gene (5 bases). Germline CDR1 and CDR2: SGHVS and FQNEAQ. The CDR3 length is 17 residues. Trimming stripped 4 bases from V and 4 bases from J, with 19 bases between. Here the CDR3 DNA reads TGTGCCAGCAGCTCAGAGGCGGGCAAGTGGCTCACCGGGGAGCTGTTTTTT. Residues: CASSSEAGKWLTGELFF.

This chain uses TRBV14 with TRBJ1-6; 9 positions match TRBD1. V trimming: 4 bases; J trimming: 10 bases; junction bases outside the gene matches: 8. Germline CDR1 SGHDN, CDR2 FVKESK. CDR3 length equals 15 residues. CDR3 in amino acids: CASSLQTGGQSPLHF. CDR3 bases: TGTGCCAGCAGCCTACAGACAGGGGGACAGTCACCCCTCCACTTT.

The CDR3 DNA follows: TGTGCCAGCAGTTTCGGGACAGAGATAAACACCATATATTTT. Its protein product is CASSFGTEINTIYF. The gene calls are TRBV7-8 and TRBJ1-3, with TRBD1 matching 7 bases. CDR3 length: 14 amino acids. The V gene end was trimmed by 6 bases and the J gene end by 6 bases; junction bases not matched to a gene: 8. Germline values: CDR1 SGHVS, CDR2 FQNEAQ.

The CDR3 here is CASYGTSYNEQFF. CDR3 nucleotides: TGCGCCAGCTACGGGACTAGCTACAATGAGCAGTTCTTC. The gene calls are TRBV5-1 and TRBJ2-1; TRBD2 aligns across 8 bases. V lost 7 bases, J lost 3 bases, and 3 bases stayed unmatched. CDR3 length: 13 amino acids. Germline V gives CDR1 SGHRS, CDR2 YFSETQ.

This chain joins TRBV27 and TRBJ2-7, with 8 bases aligning to TRBD1. In germline, CDR1 is MNHEY, CDR2 SMNVEV (reference sequence). Unmatched junction bases numbered 22, after V lost 4 bases and J lost 5 bases. This CDR3 contains 19 residues. The chain's CDR3 is CASSSSGTGRLSHYDEQYF. The CDR3 nucleotides read TGTGCCAGCAGTTCCTCCGGGACAGGTAGACTCTCACACTACGACGAGCAGTACTTC.

This chain connects TRBV6-1 to TRBJ1-2, with D hard to call. The CDR3 extends over 11 amino acids. The germline CDR1 and CDR2 sequences are MNHNS and SASEGT. V lost 6 bases and J 2 bases, leaving 4 bases between the germline ends. The CDR3 DNA is TGTGCCAGCAGCCTGAACTATGGCTACACCTTC. Amino acids: CASSLNYGYTF.

The rearrangement joins TRBV4-2 to TRBJ2-6, with D possibly TRBD1 on 6 matching bases. Germline V gene sequence: CDR1 LGHNA, CDR2 YNFKEQ. V gave up 4 bases and J gave up 0 bases, with 16 bases separating them. CDR3 length: 18 amino acids. The CDR3 region has the DNA TGTGCCAGCAGCCTACGCCGGGACACCAGCTCTGGGGCCAACGTCCTGACTTTC. This codes for CASSLRRDTSSGANVLTF.

The chain carries TRBV7-2 and TRBJ2-7, with D maybe TRBD2 (5 bases). V lost 5 bases to trimming and J lost 3 bases, with 14 bases between them. Germline-derived CDR1 and CDR2 are SGHTA and FQGNSA. This CDR3 region has 14 residues. The CDR3 protein is CASSLGGKFYEQYF. The CDR3 DNA reads as TGTGCCAGCAGCCTAGGAGGCAAGTTCTACGAGCAGTACTTC.